The 23 T cell receptor beta chains listed next were all sequenced from one sample in a study of somatic mutations in cytotoxic T cells in rheumatoid arthritis. Assay: immunoSEQ multiplex PCR; the TCRdb copy retains only in-frame clones and omits some. The sample consists of some 9,800 clones, approximately 85% of them appearing once. Sequencing used CD8+ T cells sorted from blood. Receptor source: a woman aged 45-65 years in good health.

The V gene is TRBV4-3, the J gene TRBJ2-1; D is unclear. The V end was cut by 0 bases, the J end by 3 bases, with 3 bases between. The CDR3 covers 13 residues. CDR1 is LGHNA and CDR2 is YSLEER in the germline V gene. CDR3 in amino acids: CASSQDVYNEQFF. The CDR3 nucleotides are TGCGCCAGCAGCCAAGACGTCTACAATGAGCAGTTCTTC.

This chain links TRBV2 with TRBJ1-2; D might be TRBD1 (5 bases). Per the germline V gene, CDR1 is SNHLY and CDR2 is FYNNEI. This CDR3 region has 15 residues. V lost 4 bases to trimming and J lost 0 bases, with 12 bases between them. The CDR3 reads CASSVGATANYGYTF. CDR3 bases: TGTGCCAGCAGTGTTGGGGCTACAGCTAACTATGGCTACACCTTC.

The chain uses TRBV2 and TRBJ2-2; D is ambiguous. Trimming pared 1 base from V and 4 bases from J, leaving 10 bases between. This CDR3 comprises 15 residues. Germline values: CDR1 SNHLY, CDR2 FYNNEI. CDR3 DNA sequence: TGTGCCAGCAGTGAAGAGAAACTCTCCACCGGGGAGCTGTTTTTT. This codes for CASSEEKLSTGELFF. Filled out from reference TRBV2 and TRBJ2-2, the complete variable domain reads EPEVTQTPSHQVTQMGQEVILRCVPISNHLYFYWYRQILGQKVEFLVSFYNNEISEKSEIFDDQFSVERPDGSNFTLKIRSTKLEDSAMYFCASSEEKLSTGELFFGEGSRLTVL.

The chain recombines TRBV9 with TRBJ1-1; TRBD1 is a possible D gene (5 bases). The CDR3 has 15 amino acids. Per the germline V gene, CDR1 is SGDLS and CDR2 is YYNGEE. Trimming left V 3 bases short and J 1 base short, with 13 bases between. The CDR3 loop reads CASSGRRGSNTEAFF. As DNA, the CDR3 is TGTGCCAGCAGCGGACGGAGGGGATCGAACACTGAAGCTTTCTTT.

The chain is built from TRBV27 and TRBJ2-2; TRBD1 agrees at 9 bases. Looked up from germline, CDR1 is MNHEY and CDR2 is SMNVEV (reference sequence). J gave up 4 bases and V 7 bases, and 10 bases lay outside the gene matches. The CDR3 contains 16 residues. The CDR3 sequence: CASTPSDRGITGELFF. The CDR3 coding sequence is TGTGCCAGCACTCCCAGTGACAGGGGGATCACCGGGGAGCTGTTTTTT.

The genes are TRBV27 and TRBJ1-4, with 7 bases fitting TRBD1. From germline, CDR1 is MNHEY and CDR2 SMNVEV (reference sequence). Unmatched junction bases numbered 7, after V lost 2 bases and J lost 7 bases. This CDR3 contains 15 residues. CDR3: CASSLRSGGGEKLFF. The CDR3 DNA sequence: TGTGCCAGCAGTTTAAGGTCAGGGGGAGGTGAAAAACTGTTTTTT.

A few counts support this clone. The rearrangement joins TRBV4-3 to TRBJ1-1; TRBD1 is a possible D gene (5 bases). V shed 0 bases and J shed 1 base, with 12 bases lying between them. This CDR3 is 16 amino acids long. Germline-derived CDR1 and CDR2 are LGHNA and YSLEER. The CDR3 reads CASSQDQGTGNTEAFF. In DNA, the CDR3 is TGCGCCAGCAGCCAAGATCAGGGAACGGGGAACACTGAAGCTTTCTTT.

The rearrangement uses TRBV4-2 and TRBJ2-1, with 10 positions matching TRBD2. The CDR3 is 16 amino acids. CDR1 LGHNA and CDR2 YNFKEQ come from the germline V gene. The V segment lost 2 bases and the J segment 5 bases; nucleotides outside the gene matches: 6. The CDR3 coding sequence is TGTGCCAGCAGCCAAACCGGGACTAGCGCCAACAATGAGCAGTTCTTC. This gives the protein CASSQTGTSANNEQFF.

The V gene is TRBV2, the J gene TRBJ2-7; D may be TRBD2 (5 bases). The CDR3 is 13 residues long. The germline CDR1 and CDR2 sequences are SNHLY and FYNNEI. Trimming removed 1 base at V and 4 bases at J, with 8 bases between. As DNA, the CDR3 is TGTGCCAGCAGTGAAGTGGGCGGGTACGAGCAGTACTTC. Its translation: CASSEVGGYEQYF. Using reference TRBV2 and TRBJ2-7 for the parts outside the CDR3, the full variable domain is EPEVTQTPSHQVTQMGQEVILRCVPISNHLYFYWYRQILGQKVEFLVSFYNNEISEKSEIFDDQFSVERPDGSNFTLKIRSTKLEDSAMYFCASSEVGGYEQYFGPGTRLTVT.

This chain connects TRBV5-1 to TRBJ2-5, with a weak D call TRBD2 (5 bases). CDR3 length equals 14 residues. The germline V gene has CDR1 SGHRS and CDR2 YFSETQ. The V and J ends lost 0 bases and 5 bases respectively, with 11 bases between them. CDR3 DNA: TGCGCCAGCAGCTTGGCGTCCCGGAGGGAGACCCAGTACTTC. This sequence encodes CASSLASRRETQYF.

The rearrangement uses TRBV4-3 and TRBJ2-5, with a tentative D call TRBD1 (7 bases). The CDR3 spans 13 residues. Germline-derived CDR1 and CDR2 are LGHNA and YSLEER. Trimming removed 1 base from V and 5 bases from J, with 8 bases in between. The CDR3 DNA sequence: TGCGCCAGCAGCCAAGCAGGGGGGGAGACCCAGTACTTC. As protein: CASSQAGGETQYF.

This clone was observed a few times. J is TRBJ2-5 and V is TRBV6-4; TRBD1 might be the D (6 bases). This CDR3 comprises 17 residues. CDR1 and CDR2 (germline): MRHNA, SNTAGT. With 1 base removed from V and 7 bases from J, the gap between germline ends came to 22 bases. The CDR3 region has the DNA TGTGCCAGCAGTGACTACGAGGACAGCCCACAAATAGGGACCCAGTACTTC. Its translation is CASSDYEDSPQIGTQYF.

The chain is built from TRBV19 and TRBJ1-1; tentative D call: TRBD1 (5 bases). Per the germline V gene, CDR1 is LNHDA and CDR2 is SQIVND (reference sequence). The CDR3 covers 14 residues. V lost 4 bases and J 6 bases, leaving 15 bases between the germline ends. The DNA of the CDR3 is TGTGCCAGTAGTAAAGCGCGGGGGGTGGCTGAAGCTTTCTTT. Protein sequence: CASSKARGVAEAFF.

This sequence joins TRBV6-5 and TRBJ2-3; D is ambiguous. Germline V gene lookup returns CDR1 MNHEY and CDR2 SVGAGI. The CDR3 is 13 residues long. Trimming removed 5 bases from V and 6 bases from J, with 12 bases in between. CDR3 amino acids: CASSPPLLDTQYF. CDR3 bases: TGTGCCAGCAGTCCCCCCCTTTTGGATACGCAGTATTTT.

This chain links TRBV5-1 with TRBJ2-5; 8 nucleotides agree with TRBD2. Per germline, CDR1 SGHRS and CDR2 YFSETQ. With 2 bases clipped from V and 4 bases from J, the junction kept 4 bases outside the gene matches. The CDR3 is 14 amino acids. In DNA, the CDR3 is TGCGCCAGCAGCTTAAGCGGGAGAGGAGAGACCCAGTACTTC. This sequence encodes CASSLSGRGETQYF.

The chain uses TRBV7-9 and TRBJ2-1, with a tentative D call TRBD2 (7 bases). Germline lookup yields CDR1 SEHNR and CDR2 FQNEAQ (reference sequence). V was cut by 0 bases and J by 9 bases, with 15 bases left in between. This CDR3 comprises 15 residues. The CDR3 loop reads CASSLARGGGAEQFF. The CDR3, as DNA: TGTGCCAGCAGCTTAGCGCGGGGAGGGGGGGCTGAGCAGTTCTTC.

V is TRBV6-6 and J is TRBJ2-1; 10 nucleotides agree with TRBD2. The V gene end was trimmed by 9 bases and the J gene end by 6 bases; junction bases not matched to a gene: 8. Germline values: CDR1 MNHNY, CDR2 SVGAGI (reference sequence). CDR3 size: 14 residues. Written as DNA, the CDR3 is TGTGCCAGTAATCCACTAGCGGGAATCAATGAGCAGTTCTTC. Translating it yields CASNPLAGINEQFF.

The chain recombines TRBV27 with TRBJ2-3, with 11 positions matching TRBD1. Germline CDR1 MNHEY, CDR2 SMNVEV (reference sequence). The junction had 4 bases not matched to a gene; V was cut back by 1 base and J by 1 base. This CDR3 is 17 amino acids long. CDR3 region: CASSLLGTGGGTDTQYF. CDR3 in DNA: TGTGCCAGCAGTTTATTGGGGACAGGGGGTGGCACAGATACGCAGTATTTT.

This clone was seen only a few times. The chain combines TRBV2 with TRBJ2-7, with 9 bases matching TRBD1. V shed 6 bases and J 0 bases; nucleotides not matched to a gene: 6. The CDR3 covers 15 residues. Germline V gene sequence: CDR1 SNHLY, CDR2 FYNNEI. CDR3 in DNA: TGTGCCAGCAGGCTCCCGGGACAGGGCTCCTACGAGCAGTACTTC. Amino acids: CASRLPGQGSYEQYF.

This chain joins TRBV21-1 and TRBJ2-7; TRBD1, the table's D call, was not compared with the DNA. TRBV21-1 is deemed a pseudogene. CDR3 size: 14 residues. CDR3: CASSKPRGNNEQYF. In nucleotides, the CDR3 is TGTGCCAGCAGCAAGCCCAGGGGGAACAACGAGCAGTACTTC.

This chain joins TRBV7-8 and TRBJ2-7; the D gene is possibly TRBD2 (6 bases). The CDR3 totals 17 residues. Germline V gene sequence: CDR1 SGHVS, CDR2 FQNEAQ. Trimming removed 3 bases from V and 6 bases from J, with 24 bases in between. CDR3 DNA sequence: TGTGCCAGCAGCTTTTACGAGGCGGTTTTTCGGCGGGGCGAGCAGTACTTC. Translated, it gives CASSFYEAVFRRGEQYF. The variable domain in full, with the rest retrieved from reference TRBV7-8 and TRBJ2-7, is GAGVSQSPRYKVAKRGQDVALRCDPISGHVSLFWYQQALGQGPEFLTYFQNEAQLDKSGLPSDRFFAERPEGSVSTLKIQRTQQEDSAVYLCASSFYEAVFRRGEQYFGPGTRLTVT.

The V call is TRBV2, the J call TRBJ2-7; possibly TRBD2 for D (7 bases). Looked up from germline, CDR1 is SNHLY and CDR2 is FYNNEI. The germline V and J ends were trimmed by 1 base and 4 bases, with 14 bases remaining between them. This CDR3 contains 15 residues. CDR3 sequence (DNA): TGTGCCAGCAGTGAAGGCGCGGGGGCCGCTTACGAGCAGTACTTC. This translates into CASSEGAGAAYEQYF.

This rearrangement joins TRBV6-4 to TRBJ2-1; D gene ambiguous. Trimming stripped 3 bases from V and 6 bases from J, with 9 bases between. Germline-derived CDR1 and CDR2 are MRHNA and SNTAGT. This CDR3 spans 13 amino acids. CDR3 nucleotide sequence: TGTGCCAGCAGTGAGGGTAGCAGCAATGAGCAGTTCTTC. Translating gives CASSEGSSNEQFF.